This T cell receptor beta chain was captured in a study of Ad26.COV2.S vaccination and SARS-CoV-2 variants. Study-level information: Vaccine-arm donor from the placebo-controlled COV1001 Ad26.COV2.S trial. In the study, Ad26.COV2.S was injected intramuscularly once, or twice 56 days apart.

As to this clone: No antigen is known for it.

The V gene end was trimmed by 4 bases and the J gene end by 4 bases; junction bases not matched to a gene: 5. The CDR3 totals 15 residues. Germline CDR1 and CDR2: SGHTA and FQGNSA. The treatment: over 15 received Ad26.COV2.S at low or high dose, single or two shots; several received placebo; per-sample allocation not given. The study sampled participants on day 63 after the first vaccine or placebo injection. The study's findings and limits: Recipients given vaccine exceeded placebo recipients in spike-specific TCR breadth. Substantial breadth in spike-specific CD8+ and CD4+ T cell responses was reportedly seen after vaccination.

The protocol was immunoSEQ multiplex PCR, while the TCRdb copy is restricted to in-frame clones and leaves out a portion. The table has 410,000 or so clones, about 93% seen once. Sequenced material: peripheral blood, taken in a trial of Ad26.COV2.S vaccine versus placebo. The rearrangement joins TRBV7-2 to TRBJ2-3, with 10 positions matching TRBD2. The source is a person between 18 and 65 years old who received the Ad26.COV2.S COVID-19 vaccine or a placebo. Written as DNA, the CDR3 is TGTGCCAGCAGCTGGGGTGGGACTAGCGCAGATACGCAGTATTTT. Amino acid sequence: CASSWGGTSADTQYF.